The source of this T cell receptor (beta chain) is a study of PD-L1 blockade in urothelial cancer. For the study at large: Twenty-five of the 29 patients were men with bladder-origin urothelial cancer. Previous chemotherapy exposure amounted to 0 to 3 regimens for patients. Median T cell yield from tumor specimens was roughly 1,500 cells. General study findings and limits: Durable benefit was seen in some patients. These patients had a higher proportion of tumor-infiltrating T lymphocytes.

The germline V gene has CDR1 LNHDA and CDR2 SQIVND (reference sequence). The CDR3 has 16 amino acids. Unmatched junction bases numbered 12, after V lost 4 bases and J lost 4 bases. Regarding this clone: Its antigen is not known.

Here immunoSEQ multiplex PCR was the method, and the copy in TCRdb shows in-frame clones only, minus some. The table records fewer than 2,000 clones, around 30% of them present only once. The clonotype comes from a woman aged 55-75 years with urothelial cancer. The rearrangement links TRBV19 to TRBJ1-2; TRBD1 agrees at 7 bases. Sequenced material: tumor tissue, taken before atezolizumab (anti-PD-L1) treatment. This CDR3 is CASSTDRAPLSYGYTF. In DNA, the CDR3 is TGTGCCAGTAGTACCGACAGGGCCCCGTTGTCCTATGGCTACACCTTC.